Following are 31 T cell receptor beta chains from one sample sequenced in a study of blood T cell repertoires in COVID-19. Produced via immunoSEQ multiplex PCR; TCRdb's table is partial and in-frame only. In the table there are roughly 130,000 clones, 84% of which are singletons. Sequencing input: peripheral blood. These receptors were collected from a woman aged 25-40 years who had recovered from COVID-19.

The CDR3 loop is CASSEASLLREEQYF. CDR3 DNA: TGTGCCAGCAGTGAAGCCTCTCTTTTGCGGGAGGAGCAGTACTTC. The chain combines TRBV6-1 with TRBJ2-7; TRBD2 agrees at 7 bases. V was clipped by 0 bases and J by 7 bases; unmatched bases: 9. The V gene's germline CDR1 is MNHNS and CDR2 SASEGT. This CDR3 is 15 amino acids long.

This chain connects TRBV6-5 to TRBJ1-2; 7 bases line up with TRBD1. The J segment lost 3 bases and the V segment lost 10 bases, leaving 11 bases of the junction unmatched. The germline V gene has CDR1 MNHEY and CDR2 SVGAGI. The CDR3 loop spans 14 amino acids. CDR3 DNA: TGTGCCACCAGCCAGGAGGGGGCTTACTATGGCTACACCTTC. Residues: CATSQEGAYYGYTF.

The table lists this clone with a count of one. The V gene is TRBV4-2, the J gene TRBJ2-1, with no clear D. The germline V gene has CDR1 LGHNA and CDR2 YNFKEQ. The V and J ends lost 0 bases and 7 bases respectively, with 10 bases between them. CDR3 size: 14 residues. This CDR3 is CASSQDTRLNEQFF. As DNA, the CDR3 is TGTGCCAGCAGCCAAGATACCAGGTTGAATGAGCAGTTCTTC.

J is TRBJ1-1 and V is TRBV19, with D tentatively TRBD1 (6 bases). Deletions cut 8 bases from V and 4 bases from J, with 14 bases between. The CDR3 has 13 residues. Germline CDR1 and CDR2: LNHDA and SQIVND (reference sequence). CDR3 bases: TGTGCCAGTGCGTTTGGGGGCACCACTGAAGCTTTCTTT. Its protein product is CASAFGGTTEAFF.

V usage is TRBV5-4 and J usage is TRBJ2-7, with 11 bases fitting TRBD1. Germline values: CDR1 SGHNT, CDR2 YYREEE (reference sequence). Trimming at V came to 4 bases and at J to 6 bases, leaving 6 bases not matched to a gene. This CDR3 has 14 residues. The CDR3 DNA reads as TGTGCCAGCAGCCGGCCGGGACAGGGGGGCGAGCAGTACTTC. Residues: CASSRPGQGGEQYF. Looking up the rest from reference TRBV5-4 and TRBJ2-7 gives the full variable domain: ETGVTQSPTHLIKTRGQQVTLRCSSQSGHNTVSWYQQALGQGPQFIFQYYREEENGRGNFPPRFSGLQFPNYSSELNVNALELDDSALYLCASSRPGQGGEQYFGPGTRLTVT.

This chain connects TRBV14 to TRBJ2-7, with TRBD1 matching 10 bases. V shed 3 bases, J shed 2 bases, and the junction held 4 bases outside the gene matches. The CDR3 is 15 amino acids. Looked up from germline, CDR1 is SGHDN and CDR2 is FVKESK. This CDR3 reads CASSHLGTGAYEQYF. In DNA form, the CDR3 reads TGTGCCAGCAGCCACCTTGGGACAGGGGCCTACGAGCAGTACTTC.

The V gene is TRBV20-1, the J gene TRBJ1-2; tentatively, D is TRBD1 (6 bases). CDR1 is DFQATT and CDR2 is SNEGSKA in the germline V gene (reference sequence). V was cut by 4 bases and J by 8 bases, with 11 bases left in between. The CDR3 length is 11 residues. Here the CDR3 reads CSAIRTEGYTF. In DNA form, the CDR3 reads TGCAGTGCTATTCGGACAGAAGGCTACACCTTC.

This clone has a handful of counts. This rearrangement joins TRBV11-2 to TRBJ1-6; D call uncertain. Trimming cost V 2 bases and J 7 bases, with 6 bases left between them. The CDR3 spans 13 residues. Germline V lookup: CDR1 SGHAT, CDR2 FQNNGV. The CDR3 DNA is TGTGCCAGCAGCTTACAGTTAAATTCACCCCTCCACTTT. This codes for CASSLQLNSPLHF.

CDR3 residues: CASSFMANTGELFF. CDR3 coding DNA: TGTGCCAGCAGCTTCATGGCTAACACCGGGGAGCTGTTTTTT. The genes are TRBV7-2 and TRBJ2-2; D is unclear. This CDR3 region has 14 residues. Between the trimmed V and J ends, which lost 3 bases and 2 bases, there was a span of 7 bases. Germline V gives CDR1 SGHTA, CDR2 FQGNSA.

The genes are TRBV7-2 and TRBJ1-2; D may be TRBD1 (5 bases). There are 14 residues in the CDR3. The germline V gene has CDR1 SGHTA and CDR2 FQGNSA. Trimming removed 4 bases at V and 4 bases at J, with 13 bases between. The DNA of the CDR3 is TGTGCCAGCAGCTCCCGAACAGGCCGCTATGGCTACACCTTC. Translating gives CASSSRTGRYGYTF.

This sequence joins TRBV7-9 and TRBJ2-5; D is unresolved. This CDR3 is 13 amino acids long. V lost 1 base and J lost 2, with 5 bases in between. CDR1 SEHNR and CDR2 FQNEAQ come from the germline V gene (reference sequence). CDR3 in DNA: TGTGCCAGCAGCTTAGGCCAGCAAGAGACCCAGTACTTC. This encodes CASSLGQQETQYF.

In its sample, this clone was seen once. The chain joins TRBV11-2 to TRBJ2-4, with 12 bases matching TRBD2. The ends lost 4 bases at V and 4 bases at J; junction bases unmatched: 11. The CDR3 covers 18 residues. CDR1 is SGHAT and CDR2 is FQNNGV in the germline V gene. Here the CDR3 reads CASSSTSGRRPGKNIQYF. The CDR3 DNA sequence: TGTGCCAGCAGCTCCACTAGCGGGAGGCGTCCCGGTAAAAACATTCAGTACTTC.

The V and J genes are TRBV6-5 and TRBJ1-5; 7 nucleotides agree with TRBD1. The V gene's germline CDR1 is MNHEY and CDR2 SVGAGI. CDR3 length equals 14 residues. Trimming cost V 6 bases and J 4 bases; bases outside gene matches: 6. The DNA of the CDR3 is TGTGCCAGCAGCCCGGACAGGAAGAATCAGCCCCAGCATTTT. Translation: CASSPDRKNQPQHF.

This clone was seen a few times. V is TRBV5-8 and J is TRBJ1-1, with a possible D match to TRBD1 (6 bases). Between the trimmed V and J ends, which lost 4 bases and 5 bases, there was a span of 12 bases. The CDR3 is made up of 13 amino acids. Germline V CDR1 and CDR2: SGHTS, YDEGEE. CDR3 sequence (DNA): TGTGCCAGCAGCGTACAGGGTAGGACTGAAGCTTTCTTT. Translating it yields CASSVQGRTEAFF.

CDR3 bases: TGTGCCAGCAGCTATACAGGGGACAGTAATGAAAAACTGTTTTTT. This codes for CASSYTGDSNEKLFF. The chain employs TRBV7-9 and TRBJ1-4; 7 nucleotides match TRBD1. V lost 4 bases, J lost 4 bases, and 6 bases stayed unmatched. Germline V gene sequence: CDR1 SEHNR, CDR2 FQNEAQ (reference sequence). The CDR3 runs to 15 residues.

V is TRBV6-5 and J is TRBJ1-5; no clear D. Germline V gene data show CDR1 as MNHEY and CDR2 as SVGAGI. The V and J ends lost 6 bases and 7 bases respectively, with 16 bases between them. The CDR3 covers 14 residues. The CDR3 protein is CASRGGKLDQPQHF. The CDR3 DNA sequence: TGTGCCAGCAGGGGAGGGAAATTAGACCAGCCCCAGCATTTT.

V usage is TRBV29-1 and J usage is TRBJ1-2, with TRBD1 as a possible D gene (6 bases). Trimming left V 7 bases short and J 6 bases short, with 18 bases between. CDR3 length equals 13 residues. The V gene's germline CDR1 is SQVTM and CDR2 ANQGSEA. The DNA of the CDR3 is TGCAGCGCAGAACGTTCAGGGGTGAATGGCTACACCTTC. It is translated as CSAERSGVNGYTF.

The CDR3 DNA reads TGTGCCAGCAGCCCAGGCAGTCACAGGGGTCTCTCTGGAAACACCATATATTTT. This gives the protein CASSPGSHRGLSGNTIYF. The chain employs TRBV3-1 (or the pseudogene TRBV3-2) and TRBJ1-3, with 7 bases lining up with TRBD1. The CDR3 totals 18 residues. V shed 4 bases and J 0 bases; nucleotides not matched to a gene: 12. Germline CDR1 is LGHDT and CDR2 is YNNKEL (reference sequence).

Here the CDR3 DNA reads TGTGCCAGCAGTTTACGAGCCGAACTAGGGACCCAGTACTTC. This encodes CASSLRAELGTQYF. The chain is built from TRBV27 and TRBJ2-5, with a weak D call TRBD2 (5 bases). V shed 2 bases and J shed 7 bases, with 14 bases lying between them. The germline V gene has CDR1 MNHEY and CDR2 SMNVEV (reference sequence). CDR3 length equals 14 residues.

The CDR3 DNA reads as TGTGCCAGCAGTTACTCGGGCCAGTACGATGGCTACACCTTC. Translation: CASSYSGQYDGYTF. The J gene is TRBJ1-2, the V gene TRBV6-5; the D is unclear. Trimming took off 0 bases at V and 6 bases at J, with 11 bases between the two ends. This CDR3 region has 14 residues. Germline loops: CDR1 MNHEY, CDR2 SVGAGI.

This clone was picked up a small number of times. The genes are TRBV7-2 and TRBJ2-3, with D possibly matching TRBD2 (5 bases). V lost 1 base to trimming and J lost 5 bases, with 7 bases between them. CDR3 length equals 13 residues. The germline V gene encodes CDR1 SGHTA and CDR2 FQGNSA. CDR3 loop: CASSLEAEDTQYF. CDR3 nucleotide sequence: TGTGCCAGCAGCTTAGAAGCGGAAGATACGCAGTATTTT.

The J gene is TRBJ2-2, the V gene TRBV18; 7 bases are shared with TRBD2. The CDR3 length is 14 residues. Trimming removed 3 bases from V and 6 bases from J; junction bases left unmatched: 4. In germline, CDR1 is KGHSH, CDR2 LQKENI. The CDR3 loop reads CASSPLAGAGELFF. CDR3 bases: TGTGCCAGCTCACCCCTCGCGGGGGCCGGGGAGCTGTTTTTT.

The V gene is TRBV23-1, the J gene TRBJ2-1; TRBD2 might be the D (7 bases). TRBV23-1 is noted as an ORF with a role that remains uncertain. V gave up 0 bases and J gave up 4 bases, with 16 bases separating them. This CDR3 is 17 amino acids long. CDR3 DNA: TGCGCCAGCAGTCAATCTACGAGGGGAGGGGGGTACAATGAGCAGTTCTTC. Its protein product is CASSQSTRGGGYNEQFF.

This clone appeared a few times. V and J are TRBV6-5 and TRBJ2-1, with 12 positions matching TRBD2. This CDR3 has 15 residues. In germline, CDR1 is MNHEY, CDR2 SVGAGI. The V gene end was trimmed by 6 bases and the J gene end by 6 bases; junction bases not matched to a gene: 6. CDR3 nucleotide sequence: TGTGCCAGCAGAAGGACTAGCGGGGTGACCAATGAGCAGTTCTTC. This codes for CASRRTSGVTNEQFF.

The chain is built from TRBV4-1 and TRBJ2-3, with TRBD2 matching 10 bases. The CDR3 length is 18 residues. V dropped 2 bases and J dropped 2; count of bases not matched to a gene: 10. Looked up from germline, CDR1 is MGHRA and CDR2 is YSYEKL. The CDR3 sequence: CASSQPWWTSGNTDTQYF. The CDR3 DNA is TGCGCCAGCAGCCAACCTTGGTGGACTAGCGGTAACACAGATACGCAGTATTTT.

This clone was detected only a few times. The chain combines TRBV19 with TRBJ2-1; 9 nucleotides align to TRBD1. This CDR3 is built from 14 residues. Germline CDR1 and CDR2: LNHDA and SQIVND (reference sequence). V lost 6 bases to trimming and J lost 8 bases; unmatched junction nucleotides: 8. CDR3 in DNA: TGTGCCAGTAGCGGGACAGGGTACGAGGATGAGCAGTTCTTC. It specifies CASSGTGYEDEQFF.

This CDR3 is CASSSLGGYNEQFF. The CDR3 bases are TGTGCCAGCAGCTCCCTAGGGGGTTACAATGAGCAGTTCTTC. The chain carries TRBV7-3 and TRBJ2-1; TRBD1 might be the D (6 bases). This CDR3 has 14 amino acids. Germline V gives CDR1 SGHTA, CDR2 FQGTGA. V was shortened by 4 bases and J by 4 bases, with 11 bases between the two germline ends.

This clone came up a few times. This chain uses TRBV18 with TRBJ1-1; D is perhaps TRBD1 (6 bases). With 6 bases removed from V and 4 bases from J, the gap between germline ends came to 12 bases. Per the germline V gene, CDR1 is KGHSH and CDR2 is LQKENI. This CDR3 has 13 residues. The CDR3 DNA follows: TGTGCCAGCTCCCCTCAGACAGGCACTGAAGCTTTCTTT. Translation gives CASSPQTGTEAFF.

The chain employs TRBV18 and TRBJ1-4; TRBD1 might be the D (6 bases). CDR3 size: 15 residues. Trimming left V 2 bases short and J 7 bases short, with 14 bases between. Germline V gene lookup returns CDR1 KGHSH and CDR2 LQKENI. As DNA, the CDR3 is TGTGCCAGCTCACCATCCGGGGGGCTGGGTGAAAAACTGTTTTTT. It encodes CASSPSGGLGEKLFF.

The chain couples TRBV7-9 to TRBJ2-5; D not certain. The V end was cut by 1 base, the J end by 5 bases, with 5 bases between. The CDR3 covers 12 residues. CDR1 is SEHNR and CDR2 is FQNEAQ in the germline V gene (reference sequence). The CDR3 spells CASSLGSETQYF. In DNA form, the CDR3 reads TGTGCCAGCAGCTTAGGAAGCGAGACCCAGTACTTC.

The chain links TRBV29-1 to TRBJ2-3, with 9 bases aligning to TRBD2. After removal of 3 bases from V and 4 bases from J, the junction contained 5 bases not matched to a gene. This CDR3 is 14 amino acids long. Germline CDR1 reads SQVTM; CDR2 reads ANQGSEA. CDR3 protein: CSVEGGGAPDTQYF. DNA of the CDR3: TGCAGCGTTGAGGGCGGGGGGGCTCCAGATACGCAGTATTTT.